Listed below are T cell receptor beta chains from one sample, sequenced in a study of identical twins. TCRdb used MiXCR to reprocess the 5' RACE reads, holding one entry per CDR3 protein. The sample lists hundreds of thousands of distinct CDR3 sequences, roughly 7% occurring once. The data were also submitted as part of a second study, on yellow fever vaccine responses in identical twins.

The source material was memory (CD45RO+) T cells sorted from blood. Receptor source: a woman aged 18-35 years in good health. The CDR3 runs from the conserved cysteine through the conserved F or W. D genes are given only for firm matches. Not every row has a clone size; where given, it reads once, few, many or a size class.

TGTGCCACCAGTGATCGCCGTGACAGGGGCGGTCGTGAAAAACTGTTTTTT CATSDRRDRGGREKLFF NA TRBV24-1 TRBD1 TRBJ1-4
TGCGCCAGCAGCCAAGAAACGACAGTTAACTATGGCTACACCTTC CASSQETTVNYGYTF few TRBV4-1 NA TRBJ1-2
TGCGCCAGCAGCCGTCCCGGGACTAGCGGGGGTTCCTACAATGAGCAGTTCTTC CASSRPGTSGGSYNEQFF few TRBV5-1 TRBD2 TRBJ2-1
TGTGCCAGCAGCCCACAGGGAGCGGACTATGGCTACACCTTC CASSPQGADYGYTF NA TRBV7-8 NA TRBJ1-2
TGTGCCAGCAGTCGTCCCAACGAGCAGTACTTC CASSRPNEQYF NA TRBV28 NA TRBJ2-7
TGTGCCAGCAGCAAGGGACAGTCTAATTCACCCCTCCACTTT CASSKGQSNSPLHF NA TRBV7-9 TRBD1 TRBJ1-6
TGCAGTGCTGGACAGGGCGGCGAAAAACTGTTTTTT CSAGQGGEKLFF few TRBV20-1 TRBD1 TRBJ1-4
TGCAGTGCTAGGGTCCCATACAGGGGCACTGAAGCTTTCTTT CSARVPYRGTEAFF few TRBV20-1 TRBD1 TRBJ1-1
TGTGCCAGCAGGGATAGGACAGGAAGAACCGGGGAGCTGTTTTTT CASRDRTGRTGELFF NA TRBV7-8 TRBD1 TRBJ2-2
TGTGCCAGCAGTAACACAGGGGGCCTTAAAAACATTCAGTACTTC CASSNTGGLKNIQYF many TRBV28 TRBD1 TRBJ2-4
TGTGCCAGCAGCCACGACGTGACAGGGACTGAAGCTTTCTTT CASSHDVTGTEAFF many TRBV6-1 TRBD1 TRBJ1-1
TGTGCCAGCAGTTCGGTGTACTCCTACGAGCAGTACTTC CASSSVYSYEQYF few TRBV27 NA TRBJ2-7
TGTGCCAGCAGCTTAGACCCGGACTCTGGGGCCAACGTCCTGACTTTC CASSLDPDSGANVLTF NA TRBV11-1 NA TRBJ2-6
TGTGCCAGCAGTCCGGGACAGGGGATCACAGATACGCAGTATTTT CASSPGQGITDTQYF NA TRBV28 TRBD1 TRBJ2-3
TGTGCCAGCAGGCACAGGGAAAACTATGGCTACACCTTC CASRHRENYGYTF many TRBV12-3/TRBV12-4 NA TRBJ1-2
TGCAGTGCTAGACCCATTAATTTTGACTACGAGCAGTACTTC CSARPINFDYEQYF NA TRBV20-1 NA TRBJ2-7
TGTGCCAGCAGCTTAGCGCAGGCGGTGAGGGGCGAGCAGTACTTC CASSLAQAVRGEQYF few TRBV7-2 NA TRBJ2-7
TGTGCCAGCGGGGCGGGTCAAGAGACCCAGTACTTC CASGAGQETQYF few TRBV12-3/TRBV12-4 NA TRBJ2-5
TGTGCCAGCAGACCGGGACACAGCTCCTATAATTCACCCCTCCACTTT CASRPGHSSYNSPLHF few TRBV28 NA TRBJ1-6
TGTGCCAGCTGCTTGGGACGGGAGACCCAGTACTTC CASCLGRETQYF NA TRBV11-2 NA TRBJ2-5
TGTGCCATCAGTGCGACAGGGACACAAGAGACCCAGTACTTC CAISATGTQETQYF few TRBV10-3 TRBD1 TRBJ2-5
TGTGCCAGCAGCTTGGAGGTCGACTTTTTCTACAATGAGCAGTTCTTC CASSLEVDFFYNEQFF few TRBV5-6 NA TRBJ2-1
TGTGCCAGCAGTTATGGGACGCACGTCCGCAATGAGCAGTTCTTC CASSYGTHVRNEQFF few TRBV25-1 NA TRBJ2-1
TGTGCCAGCAGCCAAACAACAGGTGGTGCATCACCCCTCCACTTT CASSQTTGGASPLHF many TRBV4-2 NA TRBJ1-6
TGTGCCAGCAGGACTAGCGGGGGGGCCCAGGAGACCCAGTACTTC CASRTSGGAQETQYF few TRBV7-9 TRBD2 TRBJ2-5
TGTGCCAGCAGTTTATTACAGGCTAACTATGGCTACACCTTC CASSLLQANYGYTF many TRBV28 NA TRBJ1-2
TGTGCCAGCAGTTTAAGGGTCGGGGGCAGGACCTACAATGAGCAGTTCTTC CASSLRVGGRTYNEQFF few TRBV12-3/TRBV12-4 NA TRBJ2-1
TGTGCCAGAGGGAGGACAGATACGCAGTATTTT CARGRTDTQYF few TRBV2 NA TRBJ2-3
TGTGCCAGCAGCATAACCGGGGGGTTCTCACCCCTCCACTTT CASSITGGFSPLHF many TRBV12-3/TRBV12-4 NA TRBJ1-6
TGTGCCAGCAGCTTAGGGGGGACTAGCGTATCCTCCGAGTATTTT CASSLGGTSVSSEYF few TRBV7-8 TRBD2 TRBJ2-3
TGCAGTGCTAGAGTAAGCCTTCCGAATGAAAAACTGTTTTTT CSARVSLPNEKLFF many TRBV20-1 NA TRBJ1-4
TGTGCCAGCACCCCCGGACAGGTGAACAACAATGAGCAGTTCTTC CASTPGQVNNNEQFF NA TRBV6-1 TRBD1 TRBJ2-1
TGTGCCAGTAGTATAGGAGGGGGGGGCGGATCCTACGAGCAGTACTTC CASSIGGGGGSYEQYF NA TRBV19 NA TRBJ2-7
TGTGCCAGCAGCTTATATTCGGCGGGACCGCCCTACGAGCAGTACTTC CASSLYSAGPPYEQYF NA TRBV7-3 NA TRBJ2-7
TGTGCCATCAGTAGACAGACCTCTAACTATGGCTACACCTTC CAISRQTSNYGYTF few TRBV10-3 NA TRBJ1-2
TGTGCCAGCAGTTTATTAGGACAGGGTAGCACAGATACGCAGTATTTT CASSLLGQGSTDTQYF few TRBV27 TRBD1 TRBJ2-3
TGTGCCAGCAGTGAACAGGGGTTAGGGCAGCCCCAGCATTTT CASSEQGLGQPQHF many TRBV12-3/TRBV12-4 TRBD1 TRBJ1-5
TGTGCCAGCAGCGTAACTAGCGGGGGGAGCACAGATACGCAGTATTTT CASSVTSGGSTDTQYF many TRBV4-2 TRBD2 TRBJ2-3
TGCAGTGCAACAGGGGTAAATAGCAATCAGCCCCAGCATTTT CSATGVNSNQPQHF few TRBV20-1 TRBD1 TRBJ1-5
TGCGCCAGCAGCCAAGGGGGGTCGGGTAACAAAAACATTCAGTACTTC CASSQGGSGNKNIQYF NA TRBV4-1 NA TRBJ2-4
TGTGCCAGCCCAAGGACCGAAAGCACAGATACGCAGTATTTT CASPRTESTDTQYF few TRBV7-9 NA TRBJ2-3
TGTGCCAGCAGTTCCGGGTCACCAGAGACCCAGTACTTC CASSSGSPETQYF NA TRBV28 NA TRBJ2-5
TGCAGCGTTGCAGGAGGACAAGAGACCCAGTACTTC CSVAGGQETQYF NA TRBV29-1 NA TRBJ2-5
TGTGCCAGCAGTTTTGCGCTCGCCAATCAGCCCCAGCATTTT CASSFALANQPQHF many TRBV12-3/TRBV12-4 NA TRBJ1-5
TGTGCTAGTGGTGGCCGGGACTCGGATTCTTACAATGAGCAGTTCTTC CASGGRDSDSYNEQFF NA TRBV12-5 NA TRBJ2-1
TGTGCCAGTAGTAAAGCCCAAACGAACACCGGGGAGCTGTTTTTT CASSKAQTNTGELFF NA TRBV19 NA TRBJ2-2
TGTGCCAGCAGGCAACAGGCAGTCGGACTTAGCTACGAGCAGTACTTC CASRQQAVGLSYEQYF NA TRBV27 NA TRBJ2-7
TGTGCCAGCAGCCAAGACCCGAACACCGGGGAGCTGTTTTTT CASSQDPNTGELFF few TRBV4-2 NA TRBJ2-2
TGTGCCAGCACCTTAGGAGGGGGCGGCAATCAGCCCCAGCATTTT CASTLGGGGNQPQHF many TRBV12-3/TRBV12-4 TRBD1 TRBJ1-5
TGTGCCAGCAGTAGATCTGGGGGAGAGACCCAGTACTTC CASSRSGGETQYF many TRBV5-6 NA TRBJ2-5